The 25 T cell receptor beta chains below come from one sample, sequenced in a study of OX40 agonist ivuxolimab in advanced cancers. The repertoire was sequenced with immunoSEQ multiplex PCR; TCRdb's copy has only in-frame clones and lacks some. The data contain roughly 10,000 clones, 60% to 75% of them seen just once; the ten biggest clones take up roughly 25%. The sample in question was CD4+ or CD8+ T cells sorted from blood, obtained in a trial of the OX40 agonist ivuxolimab. The receptors originated from an adult with an advanced solid tumor such as melanoma, head and neck, liver or kidney cancer.

This rearrangement joins TRBV6-1 to TRBJ2-3, with TRBD2 identical over 8 bases. Germline values: CDR1 MNHNS, CDR2 SASEGT. V was clipped by 1 base and J by 4 bases; unmatched bases: 7. The CDR3 runs 16 residues. Here the CDR3 DNA reads TGTGCCAGCAGTGAAGACGGGACTAGGTTCTCAGATACGCAGTATTTT. Encoded protein: CASSEDGTRFSDTQYF.

The CDR3 spells CASSVTYAEGYTF. As DNA, the CDR3 is TGTGCCAGCAGTGTCACTTATGCGGAGGGCTACACCTTC. This chain uses TRBV28 with TRBJ1-2; D remains unclear. From germline, CDR1 is MDHEN and CDR2 SYDVKM. The CDR3 is made up of 13 amino acids. V lost 5 bases to trimming and J lost 8 bases, with 15 bases between them.

The rearrangement links TRBV28 to TRBJ1-5; weak D call: TRBD1 (5 bases). The CDR3 totals 16 residues. Trimming cost V 6 bases and J 0 bases, with 15 bases left between them. CDR1 is MDHEN, CDR2 SYDVKM, per germline. The CDR3 loop reads CASSEGPYYSNQPQHF. The CDR3 bases are TGTGCCAGCAGCGAGGGGCCTTATTATAGCAATCAGCCCCAGCATTTT. Drawing the rest from reference TRBV28 and TRBJ1-5, the complete variable domain is DVKVTQSSRYLVKRTGEKVFLECVQDMDHENMFWYRQDPGLGLRLIYFSYDVKMKEKGDIPEGYSVSREKKERFSLILESASTNQTSMYLCASSEGPYYSNQPQHFGDGTRLSIL.

The chain has TRBV29-1 and TRBJ2-1, with D perhaps matching TRBD1 or TRBD2 (6 bases each). V lost 7 bases and J 7 bases, leaving 20 bases between the germline ends. The CDR3 spans 14 residues. Germline values: CDR1 SQVTM, CDR2 ANQGSEA. In DNA form, the CDR3 reads TGCAGCGCGATCGGAATAGGGGGGTGGAATGAGCAGTTCTTC. Its protein is CSAIGIGGWNEQFF.

The chain recombines TRBV5-4 with TRBJ2-7; D is uncertain. The CDR3 loop spans 14 amino acids. Deletions cut 0 bases from V and 2 bases from J, with 9 bases between. CDR1 and CDR2 (germline): SGHNT, YYREEE (reference sequence). DNA for the CDR3: TGTGCCAGCAGCTTGGCTAGATTACCCTACGAGCAGTACTTC. This translates into CASSLARLPYEQYF. The full variable domain, with the rest looked up from reference TRBV5-4 and TRBJ2-7, is ETGVTQSPTHLIKTRGQQVTLRCSSQSGHNTVSWYQQALGQGPQFIFQYYREEENGRGNFPPRFSGLQFPNYSSELNVNALELDDSALYLCASSLARLPYEQYFGPGTRLTVT.

This clone is categorized as medium-sized. The chain couples TRBV28 to TRBJ2-1; D is unresolved. With 0 bases removed from V and 4 bases from J, the gap between germline ends came to 7 bases. This CDR3 is built from 14 residues. Germline CDR1 reads MDHEN; CDR2 reads SYDVKM. CDR3 in DNA: TGTGCCAGCAGTTTATGGTTTGCTTACAATGAGCAGTTCTTC. It yields the protein CASSLWFAYNEQFF. Filled out from reference TRBV28 and TRBJ2-1, the complete variable domain reads DVKVTQSSRYLVKRTGEKVFLECVQDMDHENMFWYRQDPGLGLRLIYFSYDVKMKEKGDIPEGYSVSREKKERFSLILESASTNQTSMYLCASSLWFAYNEQFFGPGTRLTVL.

The chain recombines TRBV27 with TRBJ2-3; D is perhaps TRBD1 (5 bases). Looked up from germline, CDR1 is MNHEY and CDR2 is SMNVEV (reference sequence). V shed 5 bases and J shed 4 bases, with 16 bases lying between them. This CDR3 is 15 amino acids long. CDR3 nucleotides: TGTGCCAGCAGTGATATAAGGGGCGATGCAGATACGCAGTATTTT. Protein sequence: CASSDIRGDADTQYF.

The gene calls are TRBV7-8 and TRBJ1-1; maybe TRBD1 (5 bases). The CDR3 consists of 14 residues. Trimming pared 1 base from V and 3 bases from J, leaving 9 bases between. Germline V gives CDR1 SGHVS, CDR2 FQNEAQ. The DNA of the CDR3 is TGTGCCAGCAGCTTAGGGGGCGCTTACACTGAAGCTTTCTTT. Translated, it gives CASSLGGAYTEAFF.

The V gene is TRBV5-1, the J gene TRBJ1-3; the match to TRBD1 covers 9 bases. With 0 bases clipped from V and 2 bases from J, the junction kept 6 bases outside the gene matches. CDR1 is SGHRS, CDR2 YFSETQ, per germline. There are 17 residues in the CDR3. CDR3 in amino acids: CASSLAPQGATGNTIYF. The CDR3 DNA sequence: TGCGCCAGCAGCTTGGCCCCACAGGGGGCGACTGGAAACACCATATATTTT.

The V call is TRBV27, the J call TRBJ2-2, with TRBD2 matching 10 bases. CDR1 and CDR2 (germline): MNHEY, SMNVEV (reference sequence). V shed 6 bases, J shed 7 bases, and the junction held 14 bases outside the gene matches. The length of the CDR3 is 17 residues. The CDR3 loop is CASSPTGTSEGVGELFF. The CDR3 DNA reads as TGTGCCAGCAGCCCAACCGGGACTAGCGAAGGAGTCGGGGAGCTGTTTTTT.

The chain combines TRBV13 with TRBJ2-6; 8 nucleotides match TRBD1. CDR3 length: 15 residues. Germline V gives CDR1 PRHDT, CDR2 FYEKMQ (reference sequence). The V and J ends lost 5 bases and 3 bases, in that order; junction bases with no gene match: 3. CDR3 residues: CASSPGGDGANVLTF. In nucleotides, the CDR3 is TGTGCCAGCAGCCCAGGGGGCGATGGGGCCAACGTCCTGACTTTC.

This sequence joins TRBV7-9 and TRBJ2-3; TRBD1 might be the D (6 bases). CDR3 length equals 14 residues. Germline assignment: CDR1 SEHNR and CDR2 FQNEAQ (reference sequence). The germline V and J ends were trimmed by 8 bases and 2 bases, with 14 bases remaining between them. The CDR3: CASDRDINTDTQYF. The CDR3 region has the DNA TGTGCCAGCGACCGGGACATCAACACAGATACGCAGTATTTT.

This clone appeared a few times. The J gene is TRBJ2-7, the V gene TRBV29-1; 7 bases match TRBD1. This CDR3 comprises 12 residues. Germline assignment: CDR1 SQVTM and CDR2 ANQGSEA. Trimming took 6 bases from V and 3 from J; bases not matched to a gene: 5. CDR3 sequence: CSVRDSFYEQYF. The CDR3 DNA reads as TGCAGCGTCCGGGACAGTTTCTACGAGCAGTACTTC.

The rearrangement joins TRBV29-1 to TRBJ2-3, with D possibly matching TRBD2 (6 bases). The CDR3 contains 16 residues. V was pared by 7 bases and J by 2 bases, with 22 bases between. Germline V gene lookup returns CDR1 SQVTM and CDR2 ANQGSEA. The CDR3 DNA reads TGCAGCGCCGCCGGAAGGAGGGAAGAGCTCACAGATACGCAGTATTTT. Residues: CSAAGRREELTDTQYF.

DNA for the CDR3: TGTGCCTCCAAACCCGGACATAACACTGAAGCTTTCTTT. This translates into CASKPGHNTEAFF. The rearrangement joins TRBV6-5 to TRBJ1-1; D is perhaps TRBD1 (5 bases). V was pared by 11 bases and J by 2 bases, with 15 bases between. Germline lookup yields CDR1 MNHEY and CDR2 SVGAGI. This CDR3 contains 13 residues.

The chain has TRBV11-2 and TRBJ2-5; 10 bases align to TRBD2. The DNA end favors TRBJ2-7, so the J call may be wrong. Germline V gene data show CDR1 as SGHAT and CDR2 as FQNNGV. This CDR3 region has 15 residues. Written as DNA, the CDR3 is TGTGCCAGCAGCTTAGAGGTAGCGGGGGGCTACGAGCAGTACTTC. As protein: CASSLEVAGGYEQYF.

The V gene is TRBV5-1, the J gene TRBJ2-7; 7 bases fit TRBD2. CDR3 length: 15 residues. CDR1 and CDR2 (germline): SGHRS, YFSETQ. J was trimmed by 3 bases and V by 4 bases; bases with no gene match: 10. The CDR3 DNA is TGCGCCAGCAGCCTCGGAGTTGGCGGGGGCTACGAGCAGTACTTC. As protein: CASSLGVGGGYEQYF.

V usage is TRBV6-1 and J usage is TRBJ1-5; maybe TRBD1 (6 bases). The germline CDR1 and CDR2 sequences are MNHNS and SASEGT. V was cut by 6 bases and J by 1 base, with 13 bases left in between. The CDR3 has 15 residues. The CDR3 DNA sequence: TGTGCCAGCAGAGCCGGGACATACAGCAATCAGCCCCAGCATTTT. Protein product: CASRAGTYSNQPQHF.

V and J are TRBV9 and TRBJ1-6; D not resolved. CDR3 length: 16 amino acids. Germline CDR1 is SGDLS and CDR2 is YYNGEE. The V end lost 0 bases, the J end lost 0 bases, and 7 bases lay between the germline ends. CDR3 protein: CASSVGQSSYNSPLHF. The CDR3 coding sequence is TGTGCCAGCAGCGTAGGCCAGAGCTCCTATAATTCACCCCTCCACTTT. Full variable domain (remainder filled in from reference TRBV9 and TRBJ1-6): DSGVTQTPKHLITATGQRVTLRCSPRSGDLSVYWYQQSLDQGLQFLIQYYNGEERAKGNILERFSAQQFPDLHSELNLSSLELGDSALYFCASSVGQSSYNSPLHFGNGTRLTVT.

The chain carries TRBV28 and TRBJ1-5; 7 nucleotides match TRBD1. Trimming cost V 0 bases and J 4 bases; bases outside gene matches: 12. Germline-derived CDR1 and CDR2 are MDHEN and SYDVKM. The CDR3 is 18 amino acids. In nucleotides, the CDR3 is TGTGCCAGCAGTTTATGGGGACAGTGGACCCATGGGAATCAGCCCCAGCATTTT. Encoded protein: CASSLWGQWTHGNQPQHF.

The chain is built from TRBV7-6 and TRBJ1-4; D is undetermined. V was cut by 4 bases and J by 5 bases, with 11 bases left in between. This CDR3 spans 14 amino acids. The germline gives CDR1 SGHVS, CDR2 FNYEAQ. The CDR3 DNA is TGTGCCAGCAGCTCTTGGACTGAGAATGAAAAACTGTTTTTT. It encodes CASSSWTENEKLFF.

With respect to this clone: Other DNA sequences of this sample code for an identical CDR3. The V gene is TRBV6-1, the J gene TRBJ2-7, with no clear D. The V gene's germline CDR1 is MNHNS and CDR2 SASEGT. CDR3 length: 10 amino acids. V shed 7 bases and J shed 2 bases, with 3 bases lying between them. The CDR3 reads CASNAYEQYF. Here the CDR3 DNA reads TGTGCCAGCAACGCCTACGAGCAGTACTTC.

The V call is TRBV19, the J call TRBJ1-1, with 9 bases aligning to TRBD1. The CDR3 has 13 amino acids. The V and J ends lost 7 bases and 6 bases, in that order; junction bases with no gene match: 6. Per the germline V gene, CDR1 is LNHDA and CDR2 is SQIVND (reference sequence). In DNA form, the CDR3 reads TGTGCCAGTAAACTACAGGGGGCCTCTGAAGCTTTCTTT. Translated: CASKLQGASEAFF.

This chain joins TRBV4-2 and TRBJ1-5; D is ambiguous. This CDR3 has 15 amino acids. V was clipped by 1 base and J by 5 bases, with 12 bases between them. Germline assignment: CDR1 LGHNA and CDR2 YNFKEQ. CDR3 bases: TGTGCCAGCAGCCAAGTCATCGGGGAGGATCAGCCCCAGCATTTT. Its translation is CASSQVIGEDQPQHF.

This clone was seen more than once but under ten times. The rearrangement links TRBV7-9 to TRBJ1-1, with D possibly being TRBD1 (5 bases). The germline V gene has CDR1 SEHNR and CDR2 FQNEAQ (reference sequence). Trimming removed 5 bases from V and 2 bases from J, with 12 bases in between. This CDR3 is built from 14 residues. The CDR3: CASSPDSRNTEAFF. DNA of the CDR3: TGTGCCAGCAGCCCCGACAGTCGAAACACTGAAGCTTTCTTT.